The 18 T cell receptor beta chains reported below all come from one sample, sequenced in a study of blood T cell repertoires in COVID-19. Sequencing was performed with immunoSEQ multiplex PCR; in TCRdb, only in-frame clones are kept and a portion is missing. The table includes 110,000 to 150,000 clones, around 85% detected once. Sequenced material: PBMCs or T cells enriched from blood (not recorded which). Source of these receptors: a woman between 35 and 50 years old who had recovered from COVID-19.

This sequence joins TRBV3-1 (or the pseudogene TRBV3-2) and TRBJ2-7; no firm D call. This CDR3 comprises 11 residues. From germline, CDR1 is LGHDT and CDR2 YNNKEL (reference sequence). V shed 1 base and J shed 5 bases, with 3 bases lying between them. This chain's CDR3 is CASSQVNEQYF. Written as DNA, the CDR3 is TGTGCCAGCAGCCAAGTCAACGAGCAGTACTTC.

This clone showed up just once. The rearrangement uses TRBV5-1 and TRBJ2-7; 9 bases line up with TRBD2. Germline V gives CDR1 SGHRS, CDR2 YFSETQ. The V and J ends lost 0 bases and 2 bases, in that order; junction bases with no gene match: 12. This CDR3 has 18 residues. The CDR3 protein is CASSLEPRAGGRAYEQYF. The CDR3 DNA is TGCGCCAGCAGCTTGGAACCCCGGGCTGGCGGGAGGGCCTACGAGCAGTACTTC.

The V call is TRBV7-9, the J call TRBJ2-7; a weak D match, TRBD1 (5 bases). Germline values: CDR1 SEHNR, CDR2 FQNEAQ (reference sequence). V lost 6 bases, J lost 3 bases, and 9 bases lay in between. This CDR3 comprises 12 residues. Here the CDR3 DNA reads TGTGCCAGCAGTTACAGGATCTACGAGCAGTACTTC. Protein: CASSYRIYEQYF.

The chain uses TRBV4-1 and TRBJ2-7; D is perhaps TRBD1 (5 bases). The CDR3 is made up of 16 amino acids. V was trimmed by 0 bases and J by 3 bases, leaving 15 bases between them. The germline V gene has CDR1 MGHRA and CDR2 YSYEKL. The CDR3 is CASSQDSTEVDYEQYF. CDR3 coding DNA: TGCGCCAGCAGCCAAGATTCGACAGAAGTTGACTACGAGCAGTACTTC.

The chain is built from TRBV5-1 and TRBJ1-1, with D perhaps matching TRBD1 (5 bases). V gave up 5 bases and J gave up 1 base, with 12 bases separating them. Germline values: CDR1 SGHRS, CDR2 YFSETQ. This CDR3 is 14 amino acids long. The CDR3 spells CASRVGQGNTEAFF. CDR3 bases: TGCGCCAGCAGAGTCGGGCAGGGGAACACTGAAGCTTTCTTT. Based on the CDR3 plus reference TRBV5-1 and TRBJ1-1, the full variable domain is KAGVTQTPRYLIKTRGQQVTLSCSPISGHRSVSWYQQTPGQGLQFLFEYFSETQRNKGNFPGRFSGRQFSNSRSEMNVSTLELGDSALYLCASRVGQGNTEAFFGQGTRLTVV.

CDR3 DNA sequence: TGTGCCAGTAGTCGGACAGTTCGGGTGAACACTGAAGCTTTCTTT. This codes for CASSRTVRVNTEAFF. J is TRBJ1-1 and V is TRBV19; tentative D call: TRBD1 (6 bases). Germline CDR1 reads LNHDA; CDR2 reads SQIVND (reference sequence). V was trimmed by 5 bases and J by 0 bases, leaving 13 bases between them. The CDR3 is made up of 15 amino acids. The variable domain in full, with the rest retrieved from reference TRBV19 and TRBJ1-1, is DGGITQSPKYLFRKEGQNVTLSCEQNLNHDAMYWYRQDPGQGLRLIYYSQIVNDFQKGDIAEGYSVSREKKESFPLTVTSAQKNPTAFYLCASSRTVRVNTEAFFGQGTRLTVV.

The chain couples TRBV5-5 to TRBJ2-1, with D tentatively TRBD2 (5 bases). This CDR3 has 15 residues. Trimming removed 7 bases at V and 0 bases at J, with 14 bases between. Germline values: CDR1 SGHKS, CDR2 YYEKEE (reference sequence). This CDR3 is CASYSGGGSYNEQFF. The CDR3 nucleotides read TGTGCCAGCTACTCCGGCGGAGGCTCCTACAATGAGCAGTTCTTC.

The CDR3 DNA follows: TGTGCCAGCAGCCCCAGAGGCCCACCACCTGAGTATTTT. Translation gives CASSPRGPPPEYF. The chain is built from TRBV12-3 or TRBV12-4 and TRBJ2-3; D uncertain. This CDR3 has 13 residues. Trimming left V 6 bases short and J 13 bases short, with 20 bases between.

CDR3 DNA sequence: TGCAGCGCTGGGGACAGGAGTTACTATGGCTACACCTTC. Translation gives CSAGDRSYYGYTF. The rearrangement joins TRBV29-1 to TRBJ1-2; the match to TRBD1 covers 8 bases. The ends lost 7 bases at V and 3 bases at J; junction bases unmatched: 7. Germline assignment: CDR1 SQVTM and CDR2 ANQGSEA. The CDR3 length is 13 residues.

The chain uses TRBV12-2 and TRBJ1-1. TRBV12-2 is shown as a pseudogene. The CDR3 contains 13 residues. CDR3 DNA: TGTGCAAGTCGCGTGGAACGGGACACTGAAGCTTTCTTT. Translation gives CASRVERDTEAFF.

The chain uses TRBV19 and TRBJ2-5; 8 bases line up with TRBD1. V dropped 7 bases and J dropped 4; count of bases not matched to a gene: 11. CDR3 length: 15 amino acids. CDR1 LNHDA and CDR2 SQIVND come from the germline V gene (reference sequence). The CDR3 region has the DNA TGTGCCAGTACCCCCTCCCCCACAGGGGGAGAGACCCAGTACTTC. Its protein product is CASTPSPTGGETQYF.

In nucleotides, the CDR3 is TGCGCCAGCAGCTTGGTTGGACAGGGGCTACTTGAAGCTTTCTTT. Protein: CASSLVGQGLLEAFF. The chain links TRBV5-1 to TRBJ1-1; 9 nucleotides line up with TRBD1. This CDR3 comprises 15 residues. Germline CDR1 is SGHRS and CDR2 is YFSETQ. J gave up 7 bases and V 0 bases, and 7 bases lay outside the gene matches. The full variable domain, rest sourced from reference TRBV5-1 and TRBJ1-1, is KAGVTQTPRYLIKTRGQQVTLSCSPISGHRSVSWYQQTPGQGLQFLFEYFSETQRNKGNFPGRFSGRQFSNSRSEMNVSTLELGDSALYLCASSLVGQGLLEAFFGQGTRLTVV.

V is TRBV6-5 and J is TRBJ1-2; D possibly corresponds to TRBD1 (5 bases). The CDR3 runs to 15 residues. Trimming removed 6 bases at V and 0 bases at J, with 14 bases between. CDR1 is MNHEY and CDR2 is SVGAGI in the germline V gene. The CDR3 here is CASSRSPGANYGYTF. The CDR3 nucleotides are TGTGCCAGCAGCAGGTCTCCGGGGGCTAACTATGGCTACACCTTC.

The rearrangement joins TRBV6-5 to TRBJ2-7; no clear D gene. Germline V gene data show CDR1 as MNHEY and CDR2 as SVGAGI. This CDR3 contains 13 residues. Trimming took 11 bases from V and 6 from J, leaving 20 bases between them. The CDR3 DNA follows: TGTGCCCTCGCCCTTATCCCGAAGAGCGAGCAGTACTTC. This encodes CALALIPKSEQYF.

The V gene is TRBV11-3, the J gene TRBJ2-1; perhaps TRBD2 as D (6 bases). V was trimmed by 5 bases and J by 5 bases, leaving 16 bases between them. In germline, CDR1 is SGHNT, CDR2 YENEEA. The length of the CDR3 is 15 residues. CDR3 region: CASSPFGGADNEQFF. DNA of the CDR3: TGTGCCAGCAGCCCATTTGGCGGGGCCGACAATGAGCAGTTCTTC.

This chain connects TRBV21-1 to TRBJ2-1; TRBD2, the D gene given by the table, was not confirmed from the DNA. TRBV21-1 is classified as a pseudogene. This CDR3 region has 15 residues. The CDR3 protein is CASSLAPPSYNEQFF. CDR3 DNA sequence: TGTGCCAGCAGCCTAGCGCCCCCCTCCTACAATGAGCAGTTCTTC.

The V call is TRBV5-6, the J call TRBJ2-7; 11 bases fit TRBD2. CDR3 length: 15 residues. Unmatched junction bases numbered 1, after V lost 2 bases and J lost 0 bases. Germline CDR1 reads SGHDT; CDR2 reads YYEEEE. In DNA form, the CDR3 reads TGTGCCAGCAGCTTCACTAGCGGGAGCTCCTACGAGCAGTACTTC. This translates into CASSFTSGSSYEQYF.

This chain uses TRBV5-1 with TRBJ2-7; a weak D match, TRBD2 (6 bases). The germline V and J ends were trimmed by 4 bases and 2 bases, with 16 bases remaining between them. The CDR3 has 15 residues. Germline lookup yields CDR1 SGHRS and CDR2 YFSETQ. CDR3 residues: CASSAEPGLAYEQYF. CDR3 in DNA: TGCGCCAGCAGCGCGGAACCGGGACTTGCCTACGAGCAGTACTTC.